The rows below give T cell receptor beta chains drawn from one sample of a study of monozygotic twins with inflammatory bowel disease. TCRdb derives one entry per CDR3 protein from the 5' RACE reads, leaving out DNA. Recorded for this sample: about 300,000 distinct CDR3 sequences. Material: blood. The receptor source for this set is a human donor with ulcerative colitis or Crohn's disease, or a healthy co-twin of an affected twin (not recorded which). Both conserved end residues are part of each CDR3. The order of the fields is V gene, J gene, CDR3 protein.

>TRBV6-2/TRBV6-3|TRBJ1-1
CASSFSLGTEAFF
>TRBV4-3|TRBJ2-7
CASSQHEDRNSYEQYF
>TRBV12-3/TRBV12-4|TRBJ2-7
CASSLISRRYEQYF
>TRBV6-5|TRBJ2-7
CVVRDNYEQYF
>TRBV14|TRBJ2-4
CASSPDGRGYIQYF
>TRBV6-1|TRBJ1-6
CASSPGTDRYNSPLHF
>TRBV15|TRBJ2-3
CATSRDGDIGWPPTSTDTQYF
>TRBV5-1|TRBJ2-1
CASSLGPTSSVVF
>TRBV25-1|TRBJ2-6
CASSADSIGTGANVLTF
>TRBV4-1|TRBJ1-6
CASSQDRGGNSPLHF
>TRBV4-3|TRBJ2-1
CASSFRPGLQGGNEQFF
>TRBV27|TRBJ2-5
CASRRGGGGLQETQYF
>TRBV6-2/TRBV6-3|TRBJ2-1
CASSATGTGTGEQFF
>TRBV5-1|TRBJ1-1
CASSLGAIPRTEAFF
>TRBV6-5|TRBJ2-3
CASSSRDRVTTDTQYF
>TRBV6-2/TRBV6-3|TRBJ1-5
CASSFAGFQPQHF
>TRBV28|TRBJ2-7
CASSPQLEQYF
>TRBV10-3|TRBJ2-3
CATRESGAYLPYF
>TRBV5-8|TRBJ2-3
CASSLGYPTDTQYF
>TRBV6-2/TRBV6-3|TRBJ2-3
CASSYSWGRTDTQYF
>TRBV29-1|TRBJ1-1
CSVLGADGRSTEAFF
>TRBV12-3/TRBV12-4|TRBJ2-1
CASTLGLAGVGEQFF
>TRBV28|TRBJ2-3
CASSLRQSDTQYF
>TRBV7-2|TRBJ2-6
CASSAGANVLTF
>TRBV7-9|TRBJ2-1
CASSSTVAPSNEQFF
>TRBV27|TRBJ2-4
CASSSDQISKNIQYF
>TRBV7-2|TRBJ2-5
CASSSRGAETQYF
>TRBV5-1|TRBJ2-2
CASSLAPGLRPGELFF
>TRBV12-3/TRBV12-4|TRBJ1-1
CASSLMSEAFF
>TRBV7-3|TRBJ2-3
CASSSRVSGGTDTQYF
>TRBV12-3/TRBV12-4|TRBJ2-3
CASSLAGSPTDTQYF
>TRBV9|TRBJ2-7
CASSGSGTSYEQYF
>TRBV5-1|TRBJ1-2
CASSLEYANYGYTF
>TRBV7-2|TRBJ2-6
CASSFQALSGANVLTF
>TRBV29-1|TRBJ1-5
CSVRGDRRDQPQHF
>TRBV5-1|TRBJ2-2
CASSATGTGVTGELFF
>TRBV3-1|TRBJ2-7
CASSKSDRSYEQYF
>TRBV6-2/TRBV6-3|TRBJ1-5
CATQLLTGTANQPRHF
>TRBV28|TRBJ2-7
CASSSPGQGLHEQYF
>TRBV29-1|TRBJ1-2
CSTPRDREVGYTF
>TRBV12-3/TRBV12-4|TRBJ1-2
CASRPGTGGYTF
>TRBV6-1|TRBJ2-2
CASSRTRGQTGELFF
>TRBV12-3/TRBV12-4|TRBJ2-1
CASSSRPGGEQFF
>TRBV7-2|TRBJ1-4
CASSLGGVEKLFF
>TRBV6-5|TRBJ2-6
CASSYSPGSGANVLTF
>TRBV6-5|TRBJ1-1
CASSWGQNTEAFF
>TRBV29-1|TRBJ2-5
CSAPRPISGSLGETQYF
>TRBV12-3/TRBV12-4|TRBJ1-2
CASTEGPRGYTF
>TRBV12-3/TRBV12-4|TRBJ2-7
CASSRPHWSSYEQYF
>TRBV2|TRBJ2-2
CASSVVMNTGELFF